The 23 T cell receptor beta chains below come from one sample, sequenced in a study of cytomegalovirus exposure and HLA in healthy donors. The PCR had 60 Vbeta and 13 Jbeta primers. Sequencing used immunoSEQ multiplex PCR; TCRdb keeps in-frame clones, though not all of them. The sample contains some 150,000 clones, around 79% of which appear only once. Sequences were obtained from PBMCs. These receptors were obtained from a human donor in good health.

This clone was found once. In DNA form, the CDR3 reads TGTGCCAGCAGCCAAGGAGTGATGGGGCTTAATGAAAAACTGTTTTTT. It encodes CASSQGVMGLNEKLFF. The chain recombines TRBV4-2 with TRBJ1-4; possible D gene TRBD1, 5 bases. This CDR3 region has 16 residues. The ends were cut back, 1 base at V and 4 bases at J, with 13 bases in the middle. Germline V lookup: CDR1 LGHNA, CDR2 YNFKEQ.

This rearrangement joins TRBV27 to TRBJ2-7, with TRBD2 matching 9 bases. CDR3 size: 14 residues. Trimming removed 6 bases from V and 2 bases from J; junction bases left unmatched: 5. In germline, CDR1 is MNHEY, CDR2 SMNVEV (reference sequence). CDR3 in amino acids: CASRTGTSPYEQYF. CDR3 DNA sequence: TGTGCCAGCAGAACGGGGACTAGCCCCTACGAGCAGTACTTC.

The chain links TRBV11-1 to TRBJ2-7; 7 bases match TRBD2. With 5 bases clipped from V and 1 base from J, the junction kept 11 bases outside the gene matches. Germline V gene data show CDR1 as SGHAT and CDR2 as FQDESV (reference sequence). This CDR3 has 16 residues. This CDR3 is CASSPRGGSSSYEQYF. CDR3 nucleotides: TGTGCCAGCAGCCCTAGGGGCGGGAGCTCATCCTACGAGCAGTACTTC.

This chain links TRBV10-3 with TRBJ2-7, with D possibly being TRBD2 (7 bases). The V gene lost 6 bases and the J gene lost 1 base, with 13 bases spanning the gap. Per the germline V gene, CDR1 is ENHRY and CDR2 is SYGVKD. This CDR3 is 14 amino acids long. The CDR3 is CAISEGGGSYEQYF. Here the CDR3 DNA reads TGTGCCATCAGCGAGGGGGGGGGATCCTACGAGCAGTACTTC.

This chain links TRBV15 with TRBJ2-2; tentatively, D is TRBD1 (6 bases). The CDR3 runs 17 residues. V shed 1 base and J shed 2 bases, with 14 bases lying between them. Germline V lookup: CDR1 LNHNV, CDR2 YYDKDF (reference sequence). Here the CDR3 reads CATSRVVGTPNTGELFF. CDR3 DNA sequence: TGTGCCACCAGCAGAGTTGTAGGGACACCTAACACCGGGGAGCTGTTTTTT.

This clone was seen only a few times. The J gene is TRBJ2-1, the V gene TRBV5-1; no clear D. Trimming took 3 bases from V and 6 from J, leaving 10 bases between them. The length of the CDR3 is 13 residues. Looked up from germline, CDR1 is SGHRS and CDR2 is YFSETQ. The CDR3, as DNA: TGCGCCAGCAGCTCTCCGTCCCTCAATGAGCAGTTCTTC. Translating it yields CASSSPSLNEQFF.

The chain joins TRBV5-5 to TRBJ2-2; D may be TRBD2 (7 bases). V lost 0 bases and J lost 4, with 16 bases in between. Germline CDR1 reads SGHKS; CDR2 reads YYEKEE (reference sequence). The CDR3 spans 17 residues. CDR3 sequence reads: CASSLVSRGRATGELFF. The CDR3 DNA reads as TGTGCCAGCAGCTTGGTATCTAGGGGGAGGGCCACCGGGGAGCTGTTTTTT.

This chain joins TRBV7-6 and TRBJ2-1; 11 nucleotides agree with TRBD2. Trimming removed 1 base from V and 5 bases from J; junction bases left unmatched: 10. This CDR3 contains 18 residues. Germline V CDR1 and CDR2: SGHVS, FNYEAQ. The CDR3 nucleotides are TGTGCCAGCAGCTTAGAGTTTGGACTAGCGGGCAATAACAATGAGCAGTTCTTC. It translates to CASSLEFGLAGNNNEQFF.

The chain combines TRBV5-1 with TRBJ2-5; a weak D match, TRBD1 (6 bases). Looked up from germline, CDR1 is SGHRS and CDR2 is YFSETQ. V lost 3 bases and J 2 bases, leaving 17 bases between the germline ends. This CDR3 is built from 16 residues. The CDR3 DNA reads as TGCGCCAGCAGCTCTCTTACAGGGAGTGATCAAGAGACCCAGTACTTC. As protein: CASSSLTGSDQETQYF.

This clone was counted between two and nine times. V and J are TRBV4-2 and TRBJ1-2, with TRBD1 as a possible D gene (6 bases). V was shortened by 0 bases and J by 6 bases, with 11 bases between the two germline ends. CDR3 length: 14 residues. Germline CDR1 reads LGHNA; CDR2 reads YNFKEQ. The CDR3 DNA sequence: TGTGCCAGCAGCCAAGAAAGGACAGCGGATGGCTACACCTTC. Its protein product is CASSQERTADGYTF.

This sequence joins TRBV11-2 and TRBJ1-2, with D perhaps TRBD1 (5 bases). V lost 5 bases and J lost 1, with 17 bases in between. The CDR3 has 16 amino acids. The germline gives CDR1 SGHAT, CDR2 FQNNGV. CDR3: CASSQGGLGRNYGYTF. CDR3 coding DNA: TGTGCCAGCAGCCAGGGAGGGTTGGGCCGTAACTATGGCTACACCTTC. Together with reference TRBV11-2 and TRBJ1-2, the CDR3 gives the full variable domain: EAGVAQSPRYKIIEKRQSVAFWCNPISGHATLYWYQQILGQGPKLLIQFQNNGVVDDSQLPKDRFSAERLKGVDSTLKIQPAKLEDSAVYLCASSQGGLGRNYGYTFGSGTRLTVV.

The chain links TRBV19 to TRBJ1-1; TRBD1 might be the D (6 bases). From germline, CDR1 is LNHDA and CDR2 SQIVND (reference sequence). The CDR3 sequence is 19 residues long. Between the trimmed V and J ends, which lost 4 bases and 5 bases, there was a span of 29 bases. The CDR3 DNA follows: TGTGCCAGTAGTACCACCCTACCCCACACGACAGGATTGTCGACTGAAGCTTTCTTT. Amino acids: CASSTTLPHTTGLSTEAFF. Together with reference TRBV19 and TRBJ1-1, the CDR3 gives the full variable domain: DGGITQSPKYLFRKEGQNVTLSCEQNLNHDAMYWYRQDPGQGLRLIYYSQIVNDFQKGDIAEGYSVSREKKESFPLTVTSAQKNPTAFYLCASSTTLPHTTGLSTEAFFGQGTRLTVV.

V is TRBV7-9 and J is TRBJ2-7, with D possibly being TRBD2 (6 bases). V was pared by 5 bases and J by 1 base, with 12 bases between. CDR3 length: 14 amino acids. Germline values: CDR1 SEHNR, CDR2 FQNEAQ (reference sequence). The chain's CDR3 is CASSITGLSYEQYF. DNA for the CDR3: TGTGCCAGCAGCATCACGGGACTTTCCTACGAGCAGTACTTC. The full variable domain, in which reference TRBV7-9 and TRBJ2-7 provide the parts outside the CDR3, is DTGVSQNPRHKITKRGQNVTFRCDPISEHNRLYWYRQTLGQGPEFLTYFQNEAQLEKSRLLSDRFSAERPKGSFSTLEIQRTEQGDSAMYLCASSITGLSYEQYFGPGTRLTVT.

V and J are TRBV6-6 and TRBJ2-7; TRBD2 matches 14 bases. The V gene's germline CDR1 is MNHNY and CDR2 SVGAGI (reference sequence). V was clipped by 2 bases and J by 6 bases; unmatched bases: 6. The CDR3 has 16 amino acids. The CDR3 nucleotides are TGTGCCAGCAGTTACCCTGGGACTAGCGGGAGTATCGAGCAGTACTTC. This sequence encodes CASSYPGTSGSIEQYF.

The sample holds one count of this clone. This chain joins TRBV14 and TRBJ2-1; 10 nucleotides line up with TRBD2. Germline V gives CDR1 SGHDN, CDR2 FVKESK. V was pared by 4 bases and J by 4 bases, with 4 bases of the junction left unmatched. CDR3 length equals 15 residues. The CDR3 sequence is CASSPLAGPYNEQFF. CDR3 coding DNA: TGTGCCAGCAGCCCACTAGCGGGGCCTTACAATGAGCAGTTCTTC.

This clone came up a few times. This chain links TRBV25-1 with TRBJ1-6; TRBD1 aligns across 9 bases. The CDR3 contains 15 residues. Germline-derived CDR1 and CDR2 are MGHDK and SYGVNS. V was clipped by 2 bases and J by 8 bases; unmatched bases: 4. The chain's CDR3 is CASSEATGGYSPLHF. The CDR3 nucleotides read TGTGCCAGCAGTGAAGCCACAGGGGGCTATTCACCCCTCCACTTT.

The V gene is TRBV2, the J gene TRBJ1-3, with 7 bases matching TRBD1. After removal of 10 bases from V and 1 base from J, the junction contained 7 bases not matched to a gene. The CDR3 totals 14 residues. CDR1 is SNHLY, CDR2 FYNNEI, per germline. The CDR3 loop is CATRQGQSGNTIYF. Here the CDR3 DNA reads TGTGCCACCCGACAGGGACAGTCTGGAAACACCATATATTTT. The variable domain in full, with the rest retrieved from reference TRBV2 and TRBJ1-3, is EPEVTQTPSHQVTQMGQEVILRCVPISNHLYFYWYRQILGQKVEFLVSFYNNEISEKSEIFDDQFSVERPDGSNFTLKIRSTKLEDSAMYFCATRQGQSGNTIYFGEGSWLTVV.

CDR3 DNA: TGTGCCAGCATCGACGGAGACACAGATACGCAGTATTTT. Translation: CASIDGDTDTQYF. This rearrangement joins TRBV7-9 to TRBJ2-3; D call uncertain. This CDR3 has 13 amino acids. Trimming pared 7 bases from V and 2 bases from J, leaving 10 bases between. CDR1 and CDR2 from the germline V gene are SEHNR and FQNEAQ (reference sequence).

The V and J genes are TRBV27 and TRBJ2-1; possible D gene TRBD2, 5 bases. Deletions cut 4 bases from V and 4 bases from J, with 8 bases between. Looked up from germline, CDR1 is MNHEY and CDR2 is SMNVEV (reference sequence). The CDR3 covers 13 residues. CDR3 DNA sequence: TGTGCCAGCAGTTCGGCGGGTTACAATGAGCAGTTCTTC. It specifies CASSSAGYNEQFF.

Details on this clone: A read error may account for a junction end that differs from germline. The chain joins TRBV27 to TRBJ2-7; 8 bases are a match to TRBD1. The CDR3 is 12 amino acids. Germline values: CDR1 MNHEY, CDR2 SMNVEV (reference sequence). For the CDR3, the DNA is TGTGCCAGCAGACCTAGACAGGGGCCATTAGGATTC. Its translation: CASRPRQGPLGF.

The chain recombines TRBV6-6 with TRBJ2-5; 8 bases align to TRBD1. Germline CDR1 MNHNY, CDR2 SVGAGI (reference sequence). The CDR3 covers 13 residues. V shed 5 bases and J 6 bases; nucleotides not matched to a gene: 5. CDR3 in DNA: TGTGCCAGCAGTGCCGACAGGGGTCAGACCCAGTACTTC. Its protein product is CASSADRGQTQYF.

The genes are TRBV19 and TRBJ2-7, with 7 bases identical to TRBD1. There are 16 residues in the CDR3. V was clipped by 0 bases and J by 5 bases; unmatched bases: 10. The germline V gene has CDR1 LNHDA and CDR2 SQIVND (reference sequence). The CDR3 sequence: CASSIEGGGLSDEQYF. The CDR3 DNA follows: TGTGCCAGTAGTATAGAAGGGGGCGGCTTGTCTGACGAGCAGTACTTC.

The chain's CDR3 is CASSLVPQGGNTGELFF. CDR3 sequence (DNA): TGTGCCAGCAGCTTAGTTCCGCAGGGGGGTAACACCGGGGAGCTGTTTTTT. The rearrangement links TRBV7-6 to TRBJ2-2; maybe TRBD1 (7 bases). Germline CDR1 and CDR2: SGHVS and FNYEAQ. V was trimmed by 1 base and J by 2 bases, leaving 14 bases between them. This CDR3 contains 17 residues.